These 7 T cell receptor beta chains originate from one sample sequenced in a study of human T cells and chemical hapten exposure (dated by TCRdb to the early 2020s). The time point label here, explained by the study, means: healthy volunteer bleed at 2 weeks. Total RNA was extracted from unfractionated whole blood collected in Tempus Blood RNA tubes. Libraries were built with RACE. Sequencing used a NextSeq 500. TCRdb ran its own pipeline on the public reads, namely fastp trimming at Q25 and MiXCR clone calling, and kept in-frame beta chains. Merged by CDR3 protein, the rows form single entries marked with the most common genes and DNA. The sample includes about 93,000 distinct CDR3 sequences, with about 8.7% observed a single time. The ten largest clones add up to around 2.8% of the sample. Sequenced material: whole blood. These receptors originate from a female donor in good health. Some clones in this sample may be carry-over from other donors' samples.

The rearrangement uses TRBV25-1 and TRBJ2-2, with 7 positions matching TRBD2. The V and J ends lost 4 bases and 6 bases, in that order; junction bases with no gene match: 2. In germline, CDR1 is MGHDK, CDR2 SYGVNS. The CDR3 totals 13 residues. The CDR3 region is CASSVAGAGELFF. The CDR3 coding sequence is TGTGCCAGCAGTGTCGCGGGAGCCGGGGAGCTGTTTTTT.

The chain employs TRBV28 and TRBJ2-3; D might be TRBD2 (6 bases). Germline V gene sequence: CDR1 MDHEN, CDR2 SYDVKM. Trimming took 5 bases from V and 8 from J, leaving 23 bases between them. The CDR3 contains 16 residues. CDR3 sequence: CASSLYGGGNPGTQYF. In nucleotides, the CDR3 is TGTGCCAGCAGTCTGTATGGAGGCGGGAATCCGGGTACGCAGTATTTT. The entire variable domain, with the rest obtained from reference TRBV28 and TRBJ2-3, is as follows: DVKVTQSSRYLVKRTGEKVFLECVQDMDHENMFWYRQDPGLGLRLIYFSYDVKMKEKGDIPEGYSVSREKKERFSLILESASTNQTSMYLCASSLYGGGNPGTQYFGPGTRLTVL.

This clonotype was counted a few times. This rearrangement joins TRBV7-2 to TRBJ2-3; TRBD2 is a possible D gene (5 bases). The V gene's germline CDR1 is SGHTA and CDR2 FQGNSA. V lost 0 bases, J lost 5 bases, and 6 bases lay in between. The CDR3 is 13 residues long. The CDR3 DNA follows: TGTGCCAGCAGCTTAGCGGAGGTAGATACGCAGTATTTT. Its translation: CASSLAEVDTQYF.

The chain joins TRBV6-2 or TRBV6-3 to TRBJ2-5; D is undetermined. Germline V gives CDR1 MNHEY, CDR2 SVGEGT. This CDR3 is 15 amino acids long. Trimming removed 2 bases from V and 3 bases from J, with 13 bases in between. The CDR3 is CASSYPPRTEETQYF. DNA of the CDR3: TGTGCCAGCAGTTACCCCCCTAGGACGGAAGAGACCCAGTACTTC.

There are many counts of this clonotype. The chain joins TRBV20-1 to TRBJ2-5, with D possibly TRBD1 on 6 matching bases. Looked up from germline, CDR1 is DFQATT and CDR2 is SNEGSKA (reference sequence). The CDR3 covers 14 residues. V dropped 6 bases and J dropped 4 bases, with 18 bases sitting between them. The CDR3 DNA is TGCAGTGCCGTAGAAGGGGGAGAAACAGAGACCCAGTACTTC. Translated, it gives CSAVEGGETETQYF.

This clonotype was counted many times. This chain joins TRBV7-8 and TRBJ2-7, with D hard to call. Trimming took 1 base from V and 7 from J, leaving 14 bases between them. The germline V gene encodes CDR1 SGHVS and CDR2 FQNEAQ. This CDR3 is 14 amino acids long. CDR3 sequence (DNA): TGTGCCAGCAGCTTAGTGGCAGGCTGGCAAGAGCAGTACTTC. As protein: CASSLVAGWQEQYF.

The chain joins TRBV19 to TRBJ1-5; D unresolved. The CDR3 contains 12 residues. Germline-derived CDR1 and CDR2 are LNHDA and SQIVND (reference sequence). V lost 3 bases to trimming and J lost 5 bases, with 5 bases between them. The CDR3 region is CASSMMDQPQHF. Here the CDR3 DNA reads TGTGCCAGTAGTATGATGGATCAGCCCCAGCATTTT.